The clone carrying this T cell receptor (beta chain) was seen only a few times. Its antigen remains unidentified. Via CD45RO/CCR7/CD25/CD127/CD95/CD27, cells of the CD4+ naive, central memory, regulatory and stem cell-like memory subsets were sorted. The purity of all sorted populations exceeded 98%. TCRB transcripts that were expressed got sequenced, as all of the isolated RNA had been reverse transcribed. Assay used: immunoSEQ multiplex PCR; TCRdb lists only in-frame clones, some missing. This sample has some 140,000 clones; approximately 10% occur once, and the top ten carry around 0.7%. The data originate from a study of beta chain features in type 1 diabetes. Study-wide results and limits: The naive, central memory and Treg TCRB repertoires showed an apparent similarity that was greater among patients than among healthy donors. There was a moderate but significant shortening of TCRB CDR3s in all four CD4+ subsets of Type 1 diabetes patients.

What was sequenced was central memory CD4+ T cells from blood. This TCR was recovered from a man in his thirties or forties with type 1 diabetes.

DNA for the CDR3: TGTGCCAGCTCACCAATGGGGGGGGGAGTAAGGACTGAAGCTTTCTTT. It encodes CASSPMGGGVRTEAFF. The chain carries TRBV18 and TRBJ1-1, with D possibly matching TRBD1 (5 bases). The CDR3 sequence is 16 residues long. Trimming shortened V by 2 bases and J by 5 bases, and 18 bases separated the two germline ends. The germline V gene encodes CDR1 KGHSH and CDR2 LQKENI.